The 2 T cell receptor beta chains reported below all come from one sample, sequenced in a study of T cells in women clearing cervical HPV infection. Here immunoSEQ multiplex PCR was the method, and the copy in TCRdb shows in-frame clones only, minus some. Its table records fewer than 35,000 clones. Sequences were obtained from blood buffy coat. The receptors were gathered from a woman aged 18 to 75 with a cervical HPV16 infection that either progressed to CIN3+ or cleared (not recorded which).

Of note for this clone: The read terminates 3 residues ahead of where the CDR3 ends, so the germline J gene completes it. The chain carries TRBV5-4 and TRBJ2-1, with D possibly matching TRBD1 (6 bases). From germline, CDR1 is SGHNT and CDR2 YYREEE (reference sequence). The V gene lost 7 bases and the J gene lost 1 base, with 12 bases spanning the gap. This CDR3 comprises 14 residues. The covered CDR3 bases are TGTGCCAGCCCCGAACAGGGATCCTACAATGAG. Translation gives CASPEQGSYNE. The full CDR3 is CASPEQGSYNEQFF.

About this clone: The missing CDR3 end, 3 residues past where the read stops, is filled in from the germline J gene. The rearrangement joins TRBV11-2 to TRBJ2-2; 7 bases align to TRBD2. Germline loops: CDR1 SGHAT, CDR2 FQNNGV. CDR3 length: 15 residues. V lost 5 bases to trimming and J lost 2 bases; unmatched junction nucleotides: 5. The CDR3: CASSPAGLNTGELFF. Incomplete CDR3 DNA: TGTGCCAGCAGCCCAGCGGGGCTTAACACCGGGGAG.